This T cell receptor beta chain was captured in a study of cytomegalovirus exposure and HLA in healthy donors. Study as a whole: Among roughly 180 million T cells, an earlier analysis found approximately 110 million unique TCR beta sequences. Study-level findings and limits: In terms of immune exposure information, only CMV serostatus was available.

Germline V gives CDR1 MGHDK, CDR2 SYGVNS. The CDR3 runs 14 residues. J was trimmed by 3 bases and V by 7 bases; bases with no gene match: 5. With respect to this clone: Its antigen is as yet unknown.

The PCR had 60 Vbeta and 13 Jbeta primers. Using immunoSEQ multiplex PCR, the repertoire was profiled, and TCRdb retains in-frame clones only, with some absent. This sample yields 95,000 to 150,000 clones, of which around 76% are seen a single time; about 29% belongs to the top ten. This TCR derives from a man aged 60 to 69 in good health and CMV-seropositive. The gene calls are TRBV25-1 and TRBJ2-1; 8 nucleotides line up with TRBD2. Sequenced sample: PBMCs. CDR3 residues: CASMSGSHYNEQFF. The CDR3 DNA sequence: TGTGCCAGCATGAGCGGGAGCCACTACAATGAGCAGTTCTTC.